These T cell receptor beta chains were read from a single sample in a study of Graves' ophthalmopathy and Graves' hyperthyroidism. TCRdb recomputed calls from the multiplex PCR reads with MiXCR, one row per CDR3 protein. The sample holds 740,000 or so distinct CDR3 sequences, 35% to 50% seen once. The sample taken for sequencing was peripheral blood. The receptors were sampled from an adult man with Graves' ophthalmopathy. Both conserved end residues are part of each CDR3. D genes are given only for firm matches. The size of a clone is reported for some rows only, either as once, few or many, or as a class for expanded clones.

clone size: many; D gene: .; CDR3 length: 16; J gene: TRBJ1-4; V gene: TRBV2; CDR3 DNA: TGTGCCAGCAGTTTCTTTTTGGGGCGAACTAATGAAAAACTGTTTTTT; CDR3 protein: CASSFFLGRTNEKLFF
clone size: .; D gene: .; CDR3 length: 13; J gene: TRBJ2-6; V gene: TRBV29-1; CDR3 DNA: TGCAGCGTTGTAAGGGGTGGGGCCAACGTCCTGACTTTC; CDR3 protein: CSVVRGGANVLTF
clone size: many; D gene: .; CDR3 length: 12; J gene: TRBJ2-7; V gene: TRBV14; CDR3 DNA: TGTGCCAGCAGCATTTCCAGCGGCGAGCAGTACTTC; CDR3 protein: CASSISSGEQYF
clone size: once; D gene: .; CDR3 length: 16; J gene: TRBJ2-7; V gene: TRBV2; CDR3 DNA: TGTGCCAGCGCACCCGGGGCAGGGGAGAAAACCTACGAGCAGTACTTC; CDR3 protein: CASAPGAGEKTYEQYF
clone size: many; D gene: .; CDR3 length: 13; J gene: TRBJ1-1; V gene: TRBV7-9; CDR3 DNA: TGTGCCAGCAGCTTAGGAAGTGGGACTGAAGCTTTCTTT; CDR3 protein: CASSLGSGTEAFF
clone size: .; D gene: TRBD1; CDR3 length: 14; J gene: TRBJ2-1; V gene: TRBV29-1; CDR3 DNA: TGCAGCGCGCACACAGGGGGTTCCTACAATGAGCAGTTCTTC; CDR3 protein: CSAHTGGSYNEQFF
clone size: few; D gene: TRBD2; CDR3 length: 12; J gene: TRBJ2-2; V gene: TRBV5-5; CDR3 DNA: TGTGCCAGCAACACCCGTCCGGGGGGGCTGTTTTTT; CDR3 protein: CASNTRPGGLFF
clone size: few; D gene: TRBD1; CDR3 length: 14; J gene: TRBJ2-2; V gene: TRBV4-1; CDR3 DNA: TGCGCCAGCAGCCACGACAGGGGGACCGGGGAGCTGTTTTTT; CDR3 protein: CASSHDRGTGELFF
clone size: many; D gene: .; CDR3 length: 13; J gene: TRBJ1-5; V gene: TRBV20-1; CDR3 DNA: TGCAGTGCTAGAGATTGGGACTATCAGCCCCAGCATTTT; CDR3 protein: CSARDWDYQPQHF
clone size: .; D gene: .; CDR3 length: 14; J gene: TRBJ1-5; V gene: TRBV6-5; CDR3 DNA: TGTGCCAGCTTCACATTCTTTAGCAATCAGCCCCAGCATTTT; CDR3 protein: CASFTFFSNQPQHF
clone size: .; D gene: .; CDR3 length: 14; J gene: TRBJ2-5; V gene: TRBV30; CDR3 DNA: TGTGCCTGGAAGGGTGGGGGGACCCAAGAGACCCAGTACTTC; CDR3 protein: CAWKGGGTQETQYF
clone size: .; D gene: .; CDR3 length: 18; J gene: TRBJ2-7; V gene: TRBV2; CDR3 DNA: TGTGCCAGCAGCCAAGCTACCGGGCCGGCAGGAACCTCCTACGAGCAGTACTTC; CDR3 protein: CASSQATGPAGTSYEQYF
clone size: few; D gene: TRBD1; CDR3 length: 15; J gene: TRBJ2-7; V gene: TRBV7-2; CDR3 DNA: TGTGCCAGCAGCTTAGCGCAGGGGGCGTTCTACGAGCAGTACTTC; CDR3 protein: CASSLAQGAFYEQYF
clone size: .; D gene: .; CDR3 length: 14; J gene: TRBJ2-5; V gene: TRBV19; CDR3 DNA: TGTGCCAGCAGTTCCAATCCGATTGGGGAGATCCAGTACTTC; CDR3 protein: CASSSNPIGEIQYF
clone size: few; D gene: .; CDR3 length: 13; J gene: TRBJ1-2; V gene: TRBV10-3; CDR3 DNA: TGTGCCAGCGGCGGGGACGGGAACTATGGCTACACCTTC; CDR3 protein: CASGGDGNYGYTF
clone size: many; D gene: .; CDR3 length: 15; J gene: TRBJ1-1; V gene: TRBV25-1; CDR3 DNA: TGTGCCAGCAGTGAATGGCAGGGGACGAACACTGAAGCTTTCTTT; CDR3 protein: CASSEWQGTNTEAFF
clone size: .; D gene: TRBD1; CDR3 length: 16; J gene: TRBJ1-1; V gene: TRBV19; CDR3 DNA: TGTGCCAGTAGTTCCGACGGGACAGGGCGAGGCACTGAAGCTTTCTTT; CDR3 protein: CASSSDGTGRGTEAFF
clone size: many; D gene: TRBD1; CDR3 length: 13; J gene: TRBJ1-1; V gene: TRBV7-9; CDR3 DNA: TGTGCCAGCAGCCGGGACAGTGGAGCTGAAGCTTTCTTT; CDR3 protein: CASSRDSGAEAFF
clone size: .; D gene: TRBD1; CDR3 length: 17; J gene: TRBJ1-6; V gene: TRBV2; CDR3 DNA: TGTGCCAGCAGCCGGGACAGCTACAACATGCGGAATTCACCCCTCCACTTT; CDR3 protein: CASSRDSYNMRNSPLHF
clone size: many; D gene: .; CDR3 length: 15; J gene: TRBJ1-5; V gene: TRBV7-9; CDR3 DNA: TGTGCCAGCAGCTTGGCCGGGACACCTTCCCAGCCCCAGCATTTT; CDR3 protein: CASSLAGTPSQPQHF
clone size: .; D gene: .; CDR3 length: 14; J gene: TRBJ1-5; V gene: TRBV29-1; CDR3 DNA: TGCAGCGTTGACAGAGCAGGGGGCAATCAGCCCCAGCATTTT; CDR3 protein: CSVDRAGGNQPQHF
clone size: many; D gene: .; CDR3 length: 15; J gene: TRBJ1-6; V gene: TRBV7-9; CDR3 DNA: TGTGCCAGCAGCAAGGATGGGACTCTAACTTCCCCCCTCCACTTT; CDR3 protein: CASSKDGTLTSPLHF
clone size: .; D gene: .; CDR3 length: 15; J gene: TRBJ2-7; V gene: TRBV9; CDR3 DNA: TGTGCCAGCAGCGTAGTGGGGGACAACTCCTACGAGCAGTACTTC; CDR3 protein: CASSVVGDNSYEQYF
clone size: .; D gene: .; CDR3 length: 14; J gene: TRBJ1-5; V gene: TRBV24-1; CDR3 DNA: TGTGCCAGCAGTTACGGAAGCCATAATCAGCCCCAGCATTTT; CDR3 protein: CASSYGSHNQPQHF
clone size: .; D gene: .; CDR3 length: 17; J gene: TRBJ2-2; V gene: TRBV25-1; CDR3 DNA: TGTGCCAGCAGCCCCAGGTCCGGGGCCACGAATACCGGGGAGCTGTTTTTT; CDR3 protein: CASSPRSGATNTGELFF
clone size: .; D gene: .; CDR3 length: 15; J gene: TRBJ1-2; V gene: TRBV5-5; CDR3 DNA: TGTGCCAGCAGTTTAGGCCCGGGACAAGCCTATGGCTACACCTTC; CDR3 protein: CASSLGPGQAYGYTF
clone size: few; D gene: TRBD1; CDR3 length: 17; J gene: TRBJ2-2; V gene: TRBV10-3; CDR3 DNA: TGTGCCAGCAGCCCCGCCGGACAGGGGGCGAACACCGGGGAGCTGTTTTTT; CDR3 protein: CASSPAGQGANTGELFF
clone size: .; D gene: TRBD1; CDR3 length: 14; J gene: TRBJ2-3; V gene: TRBV7-9; CDR3 DNA: TGTGCCAGCAGCTCCGGAGACAGGGCCGGTACGCAGTATTTT; CDR3 protein: CASSSGDRAGTQYF
clone size: many; D gene: .; CDR3 length: 13; J gene: TRBJ1-1; V gene: TRBV29-1; CDR3 DNA: TGCAGCGTTGTGGTCATTCAGAACACTGAAGCTTTCTTT; CDR3 protein: CSVVVIQNTEAFF
clone size: .; D gene: TRBD1; CDR3 length: 13; J gene: TRBJ1-2; V gene: TRBV16; CDR3 DNA: TGTGCCAGCAGCCCGACCGGGACAGGGACTAGGACCTTC; CDR3 protein: CASSPTGTGTRTF
clone size: .; D gene: TRBD1; CDR3 length: 15; J gene: TRBJ1-5; V gene: TRBV7-2; CDR3 DNA: TGTGCCAGCAGCTTAGAGGGGGCAGGGGGCCAGCCCCAGCATTTT; CDR3 protein: CASSLEGAGGQPQHF
clone size: few; D gene: .; CDR3 length: 12; J gene: TRBJ2-5; V gene: TRBV4-1; CDR3 DNA: TGCGCCAGCAGCCAAGATGGGCAGACCCAGTACTTC; CDR3 protein: CASSQDGQTQYF
clone size: .; D gene: .; CDR3 length: 17; J gene: TRBJ2-6; V gene: TRBV15; CDR3 DNA: TGTGCCACCAGCAGCCAACTTGCCGGCTCTGGGGCCAACGTCCTGACTTTC; CDR3 protein: CATSSQLAGSGANVLTF
clone size: .; D gene: TRBD1; CDR3 length: 15; J gene: TRBJ1-1; V gene: TRBV11-1; CDR3 DNA: TGTGCCAGCAGCCACCAGGACAGGGCTCTCACTGAAGCTTTCTTT; CDR3 protein: CASSHQDRALTEAFF
clone size: many; D gene: .; CDR3 length: 14; J gene: TRBJ1-2; V gene: TRBV10-3; CDR3 DNA: TGTGCCATCAGTGAACGGGAGACAGTCGGAGGCTACACCTTC; CDR3 protein: CAISERETVGGYTF
clone size: once; D gene: TRBD1; CDR3 length: 16; J gene: TRBJ1-1; V gene: TRBV10-1; CDR3 DNA: TGCGCCAGCAGTGGGGTCCAAACAGGGGTGAACACTGAAGCTTTCTTT; CDR3 protein: CASSGVQTGVNTEAFF
clone size: .; D gene: .; CDR3 length: 14; J gene: TRBJ1-3; V gene: TRBV2; CDR3 DNA: TGTGCCAGTGTAGACCCCAGGGCTGGAAACACCATATATTTT; CDR3 protein: CASVDPRAGNTIYF
clone size: .; D gene: TRBD1; CDR3 length: 13; J gene: TRBJ2-2; V gene: TRBV15; CDR3 DNA: TGTGCCACCAGCCCGACAGGGGTTGGGGAGCTGTTTTTT; CDR3 protein: CATSPTGVGELFF
clone size: few; D gene: TRBD2; CDR3 length: 15; J gene: TRBJ2-5; V gene: TRBV19; CDR3 DNA: TGTGCCAGTAGTCCCGGGACTAGCGGGATAGAGACCCAGTACTTC; CDR3 protein: CASSPGTSGIETQYF
clone size: few; D gene: TRBD2; CDR3 length: 11; J gene: TRBJ2-1; V gene: TRBV2; CDR3 DNA: TGTGCCAGCAGTGCGGGGGGTGAGCAGTTCTTC; CDR3 protein: CASSAGGEQFF
clone size: few; D gene: .; CDR3 length: 14; J gene: TRBJ1-1; V gene: TRBV10-2; CDR3 DNA: TGCGCCAGCAGTGAGTCGATTATCGGCACTGAAGCTTTCTTT; CDR3 protein: CASSESIIGTEAFF
clone size: many; D gene: TRBD2; CDR3 length: 14; J gene: TRBJ2-7; V gene: TRBV29-1; CDR3 DNA: TGCAGCGTTGACAGCGGGAGCGGGGGCTACGAGCAGTACTTC; CDR3 protein: CSVDSGSGGYEQYF
clone size: many; D gene: TRBD1; CDR3 length: 15; J gene: TRBJ2-5; V gene: TRBV10-3; CDR3 DNA: TGTGCCATCAGTGAGGGGACAGGGGACGCGGAGACCCAGTACTTC; CDR3 protein: CAISEGTGDAETQYF
clone size: few; D gene: TRBD2; CDR3 length: 15; J gene: TRBJ2-3; V gene: TRBV10-1; CDR3 DNA: TGCGCCAGCAGTGTATGGCGGGGGGACACAGATACGCAGTATTTT; CDR3 protein: CASSVWRGDTDTQYF
clone size: few; D gene: .; CDR3 length: 13; J gene: TRBJ1-4; V gene: TRBV11-2; CDR3 DNA: TGTGCCAGCAGCTTAGGGGCGGGCGAAAAACTGTTTTTT; CDR3 protein: CASSLGAGEKLFF